The 6 T cell receptor beta chains reported below all come from one sample, sequenced in a study of regulatory T cells in long-lasting Graves disease. Construction of TCR beta libraries relied on iRepertoire HTBI primers and on Arm-PCR targeting CDR3 regions. TCRdb reprocessed the multiplex PCR reads with MiXCR, giving one entry per CDR3 protein. The sample holds hundreds of thousands of distinct CDR3 sequences, 16% seen once. Time point of the sample: newly diagnosed GD, antithyroid drugs for less than 3 months. PBMCs provided the RNA from which the TCR library was made. The same sample was also used in a study of T cells in Graves' hyperthyroidism and ophthalmopathy.

Here the sequenced sample was peripheral blood mononuclear cells (PBMCs), taken at new diagnosis, from a patient treated with antithyroid drugs. Receptor source: a man aged 35 to 55 with Graves disease.

In this sample, this clonotype turned up many times. The chain is built from TRBV29-1 and TRBJ2-1, with 7 bases lining up with TRBD2. The J segment lost 4 bases and the V segment lost 6 bases, leaving 6 bases of the junction unmatched. Germline values: CDR1 SQVTM, CDR2 ANQGSEA. CDR3 length: 13 amino acids. The CDR3 sequence is CSVIGGGYNEQFF. CDR3 nucleotides: TGCAGCGTCATTGGGGGGGGTTACAATGAGCAGTTCTTC.

The chain has TRBV7-3 and TRBJ1-1; 11 bases map to TRBD1. The V segment lost 3 bases and the J segment 9 bases; nucleotides outside the gene matches: 6. The CDR3 is 14 residues long. Germline V CDR1 and CDR2: SGHTA, FQGTGA. In DNA form, the CDR3 reads TGTGCCAGCAGCTTGTCCGGGACAGGGGGGCAAGCTTTCTTT. This encodes CASSLSGTGGQAFF. Full variable domain (outside the CDR3, taken from reference TRBV7-3 and TRBJ1-1): GAGVSQTPSNKVTEKGKYVELRCDPISGHTALYWYRQSLGQGPEFLIYFQGTGAADDSGLPNDRFFAVRPEGSVSTLKIQRTERGDSAVYLCASSLSGTGGQAFFGQGTRLTVV.

The V and J genes are TRBV5-1 and TRBJ2-7, with 11 bases identical to TRBD2. The CDR3 extends over 15 amino acids. V lost 5 bases to trimming and J lost 2 bases; unmatched junction nucleotides: 6. The germline CDR1 and CDR2 sequences are SGHRS and YFSETQ. CDR3 protein: CASRAGLAVTYEQYF. CDR3 DNA: TGCGCCAGCAGGGCGGGACTAGCGGTGACCTACGAGCAGTACTTC.

Only a few counts were recorded for this clonotype. This chain joins TRBV4-1 and TRBJ1-1, with D tentatively TRBD1 (6 bases). Germline values: CDR1 MGHRA, CDR2 YSYEKL. This CDR3 region has 15 residues. Deletions cut 5 bases from V and 0 bases from J, with 13 bases between. The chain's CDR3 is CASSSTGSMNTEAFF. CDR3 coding DNA: TGCGCCAGCAGCTCGACAGGATCTATGAACACTGAAGCTTTCTTT.

There are many counts of this clonotype. The chain couples TRBV7-2 to TRBJ2-3; 7 positions agree with TRBD1. The CDR3 covers 16 residues. Losses at the gene ends were 3 bases for V and 0 bases for J; bases not matched to a gene: 6. The germline CDR1 and CDR2 sequences are SGHTA and FQGNSA. The CDR3 nucleotides read TGTGCCAGCAGCTTCTCCGGGACAGCTAGCACAGATACGCAGTATTTT. This encodes CASSFSGTASTDTQYF.

This sequence joins TRBV30 and TRBJ2-7, with TRBD1 identical over 8 bases. The V gene end was trimmed by 3 bases and the J gene end by 5 bases; junction bases not matched to a gene: 6. The CDR3 runs 13 residues. Germline CDR1 is GTSNPN and CDR2 is SVGIG (reference sequence). CDR3 sequence reads: CAWSVDRGHEQYF. For the CDR3, the DNA is TGTGCCTGGAGCGTTGACAGGGGCCACGAGCAGTACTTC.